A selection of T cell receptor beta chains follows, all from one sample in a study of blood T cell repertoires in COVID-19. Profiled with immunoSEQ multiplex PCR; TCRdb holds only in-frame clones, not every one. The sample shows around 100,000 clones, roughly 80% of them seen only once. The sequenced sample consisted of peripheral blood. These receptors were collected from a woman aged 35 to 49 with acute or convalescent COVID-19. CDR3s include the opening cysteine and the closing phenylalanine or tryptophan. A D gene is named only where the DNA matches it firmly. Clone size appears in some rows only: once, few, many, or a class for an expanded clone.

15	few	TRBV7-2	TRBD1	TRBJ1-1	CASSSNRGRNTEAFF	TGTGCCAGCAGCTCTAACAGGGGCCGGAACACTGAAGCTTTCTTT
12	.	TRBV19	.	TRBJ1-2	CASRLFPYGYTF	TGTGCCAGTAGACTATTCCCCTATGGCTACACCTTC
17	.	TRBV6-2/TRBV6-3	TRBD2	TRBJ2-3	CASSRGTSGARTDTQYF	TGTGCCAGCAGTCGCGGGACTAGCGGAGCCCGCACAGATACGCAGTATTTT
14	.	TRBV27	.	TRBJ2-3	CASSLSSSTDTQYF	TGTGCCAGCAGTTTATCGTCTAGCACAGATACGCAGTATTTT
13	.	TRBV18	.	TRBJ1-2	CASSSTGPWGYTF	TGTGCCAGCTCATCTACAGGGCCATGGGGCTACACCTTC
14	.	TRBV27	.	TRBJ1-1	CASSFRGMNTEAFF	TGTGCCAGCAGTTTTCGGGGAATGAACACTGAAGCTTTCTTT
15	.	TRBV6-5	.	TRBJ2-6	CASSPTGAGANVLTF	TGTGCCAGCAGTCCGACAGGTGCTGGGGCCAACGTCCTGACTTTC
12	.	TRBV11-2	.	TRBJ1-6	CASSLGSSSLHF	TGTGCCAGCAGCTTAGGGAGTTCCTCCCTCCACTTT
14	.	TRBV30	TRBD1	TRBJ1-2	CAWASETGYYGYTF	TGTGCCTGGGCCTCGGAGACAGGGTACTATGGCTACACCTTC
11	.	TRBV20-1	.	TRBJ2-3	CTPARPDTQYF	TGCACCCCAGCTAGACCAGATACGCAGTATTTT
13	few	TRBV2	.	TRBJ1-2	CASSQDRDTGYTF	TGTGCCAGCAGTCAAGACCGGGACACAGGCTACACCTTC
16	.	TRBV5-1	TRBD1	TRBJ1-2	CASSLGPTGGDYGYTF	TGCGCCAGCAGCTTGGGCCCCACAGGGGGGGACTATGGCTACACCTTC
13	.	TRBV12-3/TRBV12-4	.	TRBJ1-2	CASSPTLDYGYTF	TGTGCCAGCAGTCCCACTTTAGACTATGGCTACACCTTC
14	.	TRBV14	TRBD1	TRBJ2-7	CASSQLTGTYEQYF	TGTGCCAGCAGCCAATTGACAGGGACCTACGAGCAGTACTTC
16	.	TRBV5-1	.	TRBJ2-7	CASSSSTSDNPYEQYF	TGCGCCAGCAGCTCATCCACTTCCGACAACCCCTACGAGCAGTACTTC
15	few	TRBV5-8	.	TRBJ1-5	CASSLLGGEGQPQHF	TGTGCCAGCAGCTTGCTCGGGGGGGAAGGTCAGCCCCAGCATTTT
15	.	TRBV6-1	.	TRBJ1-3	CASSEQVISGNTIYF	TGTGCCAGCAGTGAACAGGTTATCTCTGGAAACACCATATATTTT
15	.	TRBV6-1	TRBD2	TRBJ2-3	CASSELAGGPDTQYF	TGTGCCAGCAGTGAACTAGCGGGGGGGCCAGATACGCAGTATTTT
13	.	TRBV30	.	TRBJ1-6	CAWSSAGYSPLHF	TGTGCCTGGAGTTCGGCGGGTTATTCACCCCTCCACTTT
13	.	TRBV6-2/TRBV6-3	.	TRBJ1-1	CASSYGQNTEAFF	TGTGCCAGCAGTTACGGACAGAACACTGAAGCTTTCTTT
15	.	TRBV9	TRBD1	TRBJ1-2	CASSNDRGWAYGYTF	TGTGCCAGCAGCAATGACAGGGGATGGGCGTATGGCTACACCTTC
15	.	TRBV18	.	TRBJ1-1	CASSPVRTVVAEAFF	TGTGCCAGCTCGCCCGTAAGAACTGTGGTCGCTGAAGCTTTCTTT
13	.	TRBV6-6	TRBD1	TRBJ1-2	CASSTGTGHGYTF	TGTGCCAGCAGTACCGGGACAGGGCATGGCTACACCTTC
16	once	TRBV19	TRBD2	TRBJ2-1	CASSSTVTSGYNEQFF	TGTGCCAGTAGCTCGACTGTGACTAGCGGATACAATGAGCAGTTCTTC
14	.	TRBV5-4	.	TRBJ1-1	CASSSPIGGTEAFF	TGTGCCAGCAGCTCACCGATAGGGGGCACTGAAGCTTTCTTT
12	few	TRBV6-2/TRBV6-3	TRBD1	TRBJ2-7	CASSGQGFVQYF	TGTGCCAGCAGTGGACAGGGGTTCGTGCAGTACTTC
14	.	TRBV29-1	TRBD1	TRBJ1-1	CSVGTGTMNTEAFF	TGCAGCGTTGGGACAGGGACCATGAACACTGAAGCTTTCTTT
19	.	TRBV2	TRBD2	TRBJ2-1	CASSPDHLKRGGRYNEQFF	TGTGCCAGCAGTCCGGACCACCTCAAGCGGGGGGGCCGCTACAATGAGCAGTTCTTC
13	.	TRBV7-5	.	TRBJ2-7	CVRSLAPPREQYF	TGTGTCAGAAGCTTAGCTCCCCCTAGGGAGCAGTACTTC
14	.	TRBV7-2	.	TRBJ2-5	CASSLAWKQGTQYF	TGTGCCAGCAGCTTAGCATGGAAGCAGGGGACCCAGTACTTC
13	.	TRBV10-3	TRBD1	TRBJ1-2	CAISEQGNYGYTF	TGTGCCATCAGCGAACAGGGGAACTATGGCTACACCTTC
14	few	TRBV19	.	TRBJ2-2	CASKQGGATGELFF	TGTGCCAGCAAACAGGGAGGGGCCACCGGGGAGCTGTTTTTT
16	.	TRBV3-1/TRBV3-2	TRBD1	TRBJ1-1	CASSPADREMNTEAFF	TGTGCCAGCAGCCCCGCCGACAGGGAAATGAACACTGAAGCTTTCTTT
13	.	TRBV7-9	TRBD1	TRBJ1-1	CASSSTGFTEAFF	TGTGCCAGCAGCTCGACAGGGTTCACTGAAGCTTTCTTT
16	.	TRBV5-1	.	TRBJ1-6	CANSLGPGLFNSPLHF	TGCGCCAACAGCTTGGGCCCAGGTTTGTTTAATTCACCCCTCCACTTT
13	few	TRBV6-2/TRBV6-3	TRBD2	TRBJ2-5	CASIPSGVKTQYF	TGTGCCAGCATCCCTAGCGGGGTAAAGACCCAGTACTTC
15	.	TRBV6-2/TRBV6-3	TRBD1	TRBJ1-5	CASSPLDRDNQPQHF	TGTGCCAGCAGTCCCCTGGACAGGGATAATCAGCCCCAGCATTTT
17	.	TRBV6-2/TRBV6-3	TRBD2	TRBJ2-1	CASSYPPRLRGVNEQFF	TGTGCCAGCAGTTACCCGCCGAGGTTGCGGGGGGTCAATGAGCAGTTCTTC
13	.	TRBV3-1/TRBV3-2	.	TRBJ1-1	CASPRRSNTEAFF	TGTGCCAGCCCGCGCAGGTCGAACACTGAAGCTTTCTTT
15	.	TRBV4-3	.	TRBJ2-6	CASSQGTSGANVLTF	TGCGCCAGCAGCCAAGGGACATCTGGGGCCAACGTCCTGACTTTC
16	.	TRBV5-1	.	TRBJ1-1	CASSLYSDSIGSEAFF	TGCGCCAGCAGCTTGTATAGCGACTCGATTGGTTCTGAAGCTTTCTTT
14	.	TRBV3-1/TRBV3-2	TRBD1	TRBJ2-7	CASSQAGGRGEQYF	TGTGCCAGCAGCCAAGCAGGGGGCCGAGGGGAGCAGTACTTC
14	.	TRBV2	TRBD2	TRBJ2-3	CASSALAGVDTQYF	TGTGCCAGCAGTGCCTTAGCGGGGGTAGATACGCAGTATTTT
15	few	TRBV5-1	TRBD1	TRBJ2-7	CASSSTGSKGYEQYF	TGCGCCAGCAGCTCGACAGGGTCTAAAGGTTACGAGCAGTACTTC
16	.	TRBV3-1/TRBV3-2	TRBD2	TRBJ2-4	CASSPLAGVAKNIQYF	TGTGCCAGCAGCCCACTAGCGGGGGTAGCCAAAAACATTCAGTACTTC
13	.	TRBV6-6	TRBD2	TRBJ2-3	CASSLAGGDTQYF	TGTGCCAGCAGTTTAGCGGGGGGGGATACGCAGTATTTT
13	.	TRBV29-1	.	TRBJ1-3	CSANSRGGNTIYF	TGCAGCGCCAACAGTCGTGGAGGAAACACCATATATTTT
14	.	TRBV18	.	TRBJ1-2	CASSKANLNYGYTF	TGTGCCAGTTCAAAAGCGAATCTAAACTATGGCTACACCTTC
14	.	TRBV4-3	TRBD1	TRBJ2-7	CASSHRTGAYEQYF	TGCGCCAGCAGCCACCGGACAGGGGCCTACGAGCAGTACTTC
15	.	TRBV3-1/TRBV3-2	.	TRBJ1-3	CASSPNLDWGNTIYF	TGTGCCAGCAGCCCGAATTTGGACTGGGGAAACACCATATATTTT
15	.	TRBV10-2	TRBD2	TRBJ2-1	CASSPGLAGRDEQFF	TGCGCCAGCAGCCCAGGACTAGCGGGGCGGGATGAGCAGTTCTTC
14	few	TRBV7-9	.	TRBJ1-5	CASSRTGEVQPQHF	TGTGCCAGCAGCCGGACGGGGGAGGTTCAGCCCCAGCATTTT
13	.	TRBV5-4	.	TRBJ2-5	CASSLPGGETQYF	TGTGCCAGCAGCTTACCGGGGGGCGAGACCCAGTACTTC
13	.	TRBV29-1	.	TRBJ2-3	CSVARSGRDTQYF	TGCAGCGTCGCAAGAAGCGGCAGAGATACGCAGTATTTT
13	.	TRBV12-3/TRBV12-4	.	TRBJ1-3	CASSFSSGNTIYF	TGTGCCAGCAGTTTTTCCTCCGGAAACACCATATATTTT
14	.	TRBV5-4	.	TRBJ1-2	CASSSGGTNYGYTF	TGTGCCAGCAGCTCTGGGGGGACCAACTATGGCTACACCTTC
16	.	TRBV2	TRBD2	TRBJ2-1	CASSGLAGGAEDEQFF	TGTGCCAGCAGCGGACTAGCGGGGGGTGCTGAGGATGAGCAGTTCTTC
12	.	TRBV29-1	.	TRBJ2-7	CSVERVPYEQYF	TGCAGCGTTGAACGAGTTCCCTACGAGCAGTACTTC
12	.	TRBV12-5	.	TRBJ1-5	CASGTGYQPQHF	TGTGCTAGTGGTACAGGGTATCAGCCCCAGCATTTT